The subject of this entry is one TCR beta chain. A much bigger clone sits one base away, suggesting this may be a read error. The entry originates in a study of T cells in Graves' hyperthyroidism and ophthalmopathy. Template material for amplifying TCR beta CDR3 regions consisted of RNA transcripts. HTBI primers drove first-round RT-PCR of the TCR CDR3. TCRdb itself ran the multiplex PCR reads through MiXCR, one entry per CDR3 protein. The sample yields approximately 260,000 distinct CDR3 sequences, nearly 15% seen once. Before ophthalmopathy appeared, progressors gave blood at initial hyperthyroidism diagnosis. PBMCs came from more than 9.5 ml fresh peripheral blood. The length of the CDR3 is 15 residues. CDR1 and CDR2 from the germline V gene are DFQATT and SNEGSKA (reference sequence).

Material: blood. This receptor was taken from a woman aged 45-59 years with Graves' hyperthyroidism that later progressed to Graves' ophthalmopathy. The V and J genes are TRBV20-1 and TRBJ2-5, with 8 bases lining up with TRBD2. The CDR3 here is CSARVPGGLQETQCF. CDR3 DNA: TGCAGTGCTAGGGTACCGGGAGGGCTCCAAGAGACCCAGTGCTTC.